A single T cell receptor beta chain is shown here with its context. Method: immunoSEQ multiplex PCR; TCRdb's copy keeps in-frame clones and lacks some. The repertoire holds roughly 15,000 clones, with approximately 84% as singletons. This entry comes from a study of T cell changes during pregnancy in multiple sclerosis. The V gene lost 10 bases and the J gene lost 0 bases, with 16 bases spanning the gap. This CDR3 region has 16 residues. Germline V lookup: CDR1 SEHNR, CDR2 FQNEAQ (reference sequence). Sequenced material: CD8+ T cells from peripheral blood mononuclear cells, taken in the second trimester of pregnancy. The chain recombines TRBV7-9 with TRBJ2-6; D gene unclear. The sequence was obtained from a female donor in good health, enrolled as a control in a pregnancy study. The DNA of the CDR3 is TGTGCCACCCATGACGGAGACCTCTCTGGGGCCAACGTCCTGACTTTC. This encodes CATHDGDLSGANVLTF.